A selection of T cell receptor beta chains follows, all from one sample in a study of T cell responses to AZD1222 COVID-19 vaccine. Assay used: immunoSEQ multiplex PCR; TCRdb lists only in-frame clones, some missing. The data hold over 150,000 clones, with roughly nine tenths observed a single time. The sample here was peripheral blood, taken on day 0 of AZD1222 vaccination. All receptors derive from an adult in good health. The CDR3 runs from the conserved cysteine through the conserved F or W. Fields, in order: D gene, clone size, J gene, V gene, CDR3 DNA, CDR3 protein. D genes are given only for firm matches. The size of a clone is reported for some rows only, either as once, few or many, or as a class for expanded clones.

d_call: TRBD1; clone_size: .; j_call: TRBJ1-1; v_call: TRBV3-1/TRBV3-2; cdr3_nt: TGTGCCAGCGACCCGGGACAGGGCGGGTTAGGCACTGAAGCTTTCTTT; cdr3_aa: CASDPGQGGLGTEAFF
d_call: .; clone_size: .; j_call: TRBJ2-7; v_call: TRBV5-1; cdr3_nt: TGCGCCAGCAGCGACCTCCCCAGCGCAGACTACGAGCAGTACTTC; cdr3_aa: CASSDLPSADYEQYF
d_call: TRBD2; clone_size: .; j_call: TRBJ2-1; v_call: TRBV11-1; cdr3_nt: TGTGCCAGCACCCAGACTAGCGGGGTATACAATGAGCAGTTCTTC; cdr3_aa: CASTQTSGVYNEQFF
d_call: .; clone_size: once; j_call: TRBJ1-5; v_call: TRBV7-9; cdr3_nt: TGTGCCAGCAGCTTACGCGGGGGGATTCAGCCCCAGCATTTT; cdr3_aa: CASSLRGGIQPQHF
d_call: TRBD1; clone_size: few; j_call: TRBJ2-4; v_call: TRBV4-1; cdr3_nt: TGCGCCAGCAGCCCCCTCGGACAGGGAGACATTCAGTACTTC; cdr3_aa: CASSPLGQGDIQYF
d_call: .; clone_size: .; j_call: TRBJ2-4; v_call: TRBV7-9; cdr3_nt: TGTGCCAGCAGCTCGACAGGTGTAGCCAAAAACATTCAGTACTTC; cdr3_aa: CASSSTGVAKNIQYF
d_call: TRBD1; clone_size: .; j_call: TRBJ2-2; v_call: TRBV5-1; cdr3_nt: TGCGCCAGCAGCCTGGGACAGGGGGTCACCGGGGAGCTGTTTTTT; cdr3_aa: CASSLGQGVTGELFF
d_call: .; clone_size: .; j_call: TRBJ2-1; v_call: TRBV6-6; cdr3_nt: TGTGCCAGCAACTACGGGACCCCCGGTCGTGGTGAGCAGTTCTTC; cdr3_aa: CASNYGTPGRGEQFF
d_call: TRBD2; clone_size: many; j_call: TRBJ2-7; v_call: TRBV7-9; cdr3_nt: TGTGCCAGCACCTCCCTAGCAGCGGGAGTAACCTACGAGCAGTACTTC; cdr3_aa: CASTSLAAGVTYEQYF
d_call: .; clone_size: .; j_call: TRBJ1-2; v_call: TRBV6-1; cdr3_nt: TGTGCCAGCAGTGAACTCGCAGGAACCTTC; cdr3_aa: CASSELAGTF
d_call: .; clone_size: few; j_call: TRBJ2-3; v_call: TRBV11-2; cdr3_nt: TGTGCCAGCAGCTTGGGGGTGAATACGCAGTATTTT; cdr3_aa: CASSLGVNTQYF
d_call: .; clone_size: .; j_call: TRBJ1-5; v_call: TRBV5-1; cdr3_nt: TGCGCCAGCAGCTTGTTGGGGGCGAGGGATCAGCCCCAGCATTTT; cdr3_aa: CASSLLGARDQPQHF
d_call: TRBD1; clone_size: .; j_call: TRBJ2-5; v_call: TRBV28; cdr3_nt: TGTGCCAGCAGTTTTTCCGGACAGGGCCAAGAGACCCAGTACTTC; cdr3_aa: CASSFSGQGQETQYF
d_call: TRBD2; clone_size: .; j_call: TRBJ2-3; v_call: TRBV7-8; cdr3_nt: TGTGCCAGCAGCTTAGTGCTAGCGGGAACCACAGATACGCAGTATTTT; cdr3_aa: CASSLVLAGTTDTQYF
d_call: .; clone_size: .; j_call: TRBJ2-2; v_call: TRBV27; cdr3_nt: TGTGCCAGCAGTTTATACCCCGGGGAGCTGTTTTTT; cdr3_aa: CASSLYPGELFF
d_call: .; clone_size: .; j_call: TRBJ2-5; v_call: TRBV24-1; cdr3_nt: TGTGCCACCAGTGATACGATCGGGGCGGGACCCCAAGAGACCCAGTACTTC; cdr3_aa: CATSDTIGAGPQETQYF
d_call: TRBD1; clone_size: once; j_call: TRBJ1-1; v_call: TRBV29-1; cdr3_nt: TGCAGCGCTGCCAGGACAGGTTCCACGAACACTGAAGCTTTCTTT; cdr3_aa: CSAARTGSTNTEAFF
d_call: .; clone_size: .; j_call: TRBJ1-5; v_call: TRBV14; cdr3_nt: TGTGCCAGCAGCCCAGCAGGGAGTATCAATCAGCCCCAGCATTTT; cdr3_aa: CASSPAGSINQPQHF
d_call: TRBD1; clone_size: .; j_call: TRBJ2-2; v_call: TRBV6-5; cdr3_nt: TGTGCCAGCAGCCTACAGGGGTGGAACACCGGGGAGCTGTTTTTT; cdr3_aa: CASSLQGWNTGELFF
d_call: .; clone_size: .; j_call: TRBJ2-1; v_call: TRBV27; cdr3_nt: TGTGCCAGCAGTTCCGGCAACTCCTACAATGAGCAGTTCTTC; cdr3_aa: CASSSGNSYNEQFF
d_call: .; clone_size: .; j_call: TRBJ2-4; v_call: TRBV6-6; cdr3_nt: TGTGCCAGCAGTTACGGTGGCAGACTAGCCAAAAACATTCAGTACTTC; cdr3_aa: CASSYGGRLAKNIQYF
d_call: TRBD1; clone_size: .; j_call: TRBJ1-1; v_call: TRBV28; cdr3_nt: TGTGCCAGCAGTTTAGCCCCGACAGGGACGATTGCTGAAGCTTTCTTT; cdr3_aa: CASSLAPTGTIAEAFF
d_call: .; clone_size: .; j_call: TRBJ1-4; v_call: TRBV21-1; cdr3_nt: TGTGCCAGCAGCAAGAGGCGGGACAGGGGGCTACAAGCAACTAATGAAAAACTGTTTTTT; cdr3_aa: CASSKRRDRGLQATNEKLFF
d_call: .; clone_size: .; j_call: TRBJ2-1; v_call: TRBV21-1; cdr3_nt: TGTGCCAGCAGCGGGGGGGACAGGGTGGCCTACAATGAGCAGTTCTTC; cdr3_aa: CASSGGDRVAYNEQFF
d_call: TRBD1; clone_size: .; j_call: TRBJ1-5; v_call: TRBV18; cdr3_nt: TGTGCCAGCTCACCCCGGACAGGGAGAGTAAATCAGCCCCAGCATTTT; cdr3_aa: CASSPRTGRVNQPQHF
d_call: .; clone_size: .; j_call: TRBJ1-1; v_call: TRBV28; cdr3_nt: TGTGCCAGCAGTTCCGCGACAGCCTTAGGCACTGAAGCTTTCTTT; cdr3_aa: CASSSATALGTEAFF
d_call: .; clone_size: .; j_call: TRBJ1-4; v_call: TRBV30; cdr3_nt: TGTGCCTGGAGTAGACCCGCGAGCGGTGAAAAACTGTTTTTT; cdr3_aa: CAWSRPASGEKLFF
d_call: TRBD2; clone_size: .; j_call: TRBJ2-7; v_call: TRBV9; cdr3_nt: TGTGCCAGCAGCGCGAGACTAGCGGGAGTCACCGACGAGCAGTACTTC; cdr3_aa: CASSARLAGVTDEQYF
d_call: .; clone_size: .; j_call: TRBJ1-6; v_call: TRBV7-6; cdr3_nt: TGTGCCAGCAGCTTAGAGGGGTCCCGACATAATTCACCCCTCCACTTT; cdr3_aa: CASSLEGSRHNSPLHF
d_call: .; clone_size: .; j_call: TRBJ2-7; v_call: TRBV6-5; cdr3_nt: TGTGCCAGAAATTTGTACGCTCCCTACGAGCAGTACTTC; cdr3_aa: CARNLYAPYEQYF
d_call: .; clone_size: .; j_call: TRBJ2-1; v_call: TRBV28; cdr3_nt: TGTGCCAGCTCAAGGGGGGGTGTGGGGAATGAGCAGTTCTTC; cdr3_aa: CASSRGGVGNEQFF
d_call: TRBD1; clone_size: .; j_call: TRBJ1-1; v_call: TRBV5-1; cdr3_nt: TGCGCCAGCAGCTTGTGGACAGGGGACACTGAAGCTTTCTTT; cdr3_aa: CASSLWTGDTEAFF
d_call: .; clone_size: once; j_call: TRBJ2-1; v_call: TRBV9; cdr3_nt: TGTGCCAGCAGCGTATTTCTGGGCGGGGATATCGGAAGCTCCTACAATGAGCAGTTCTTC; cdr3_aa: CASSVFLGGDIGSSYNEQFF
d_call: TRBD1; clone_size: once; j_call: TRBJ1-2; v_call: TRBV4-1; cdr3_nt: TGCGCCAGCAGCCGGAGACAAGGGATACCGACAGGGGGAAGTGACTATGGCTACACCTTC; cdr3_aa: CASSRRQGIPTGGSDYGYTF
d_call: .; clone_size: .; j_call: TRBJ2-1; v_call: TRBV6-6; cdr3_nt: TGTGCCAGCAGTTACTCGGCGGGTAGCTCCTACAATGAGCAGTTCTTC; cdr3_aa: CASSYSAGSSYNEQFF
d_call: .; clone_size: once; j_call: TRBJ2-1; v_call: TRBV2; cdr3_nt: TGTGCCAGCAGGGCGATCCTAAATGACAATGAGCAGTTCTTC; cdr3_aa: CASRAILNDNEQFF
d_call: TRBD1; clone_size: .; j_call: TRBJ1-6; v_call: TRBV28; cdr3_nt: TGTGCCAGCAGGCCGGGGACAGGCTATAATTCACCCCTCCACTTT; cdr3_aa: CASRPGTGYNSPLHF
d_call: .; clone_size: .; j_call: TRBJ2-7; v_call: TRBV2; cdr3_nt: TGTGCCAGCACCCGGACTAATATCCCCTACGAGCAGTACTTC; cdr3_aa: CASTRTNIPYEQYF
d_call: .; clone_size: .; j_call: TRBJ2-7; v_call: TRBV5-1; cdr3_nt: TGCGCCAGCAGCGTCTGGTTCACCGGTTACGAGCAGTACTTC; cdr3_aa: CASSVWFTGYEQYF
d_call: .; clone_size: .; j_call: TRBJ2-4; v_call: TRBV2; cdr3_nt: TGTGCCAGCGATGAGGACAACCTAGCCAAAAACATTCAGTACTTC; cdr3_aa: CASDEDNLAKNIQYF
d_call: TRBD1; clone_size: .; j_call: TRBJ1-4; v_call: TRBV18; cdr3_nt: TGTGCCAGCTCACCTAACAGGGGACATGAAAAACTGTTTTTT; cdr3_aa: CASSPNRGHEKLFF
d_call: .; clone_size: .; j_call: TRBJ1-3; v_call: TRBV19; cdr3_nt: TGTGCCAGCAACCGCTGGACGTCTCCCGGCAGTGGAAACACCATATATTTT; cdr3_aa: CASNRWTSPGSGNTIYF
d_call: .; clone_size: .; j_call: TRBJ1-6; v_call: TRBV2; cdr3_nt: TGTGCCAGCAGTGAGATGAGGGGTAGTTCACCCCTCCACTTT; cdr3_aa: CASSEMRGSSPLHF
d_call: .; clone_size: once; j_call: TRBJ1-2; v_call: TRBV3-1/TRBV3-2; cdr3_nt: TGTGCCAGCAGCGCGAACAGGGTATTATCCCACTATGGCTACACCTTC; cdr3_aa: CASSANRVLSHYGYTF
d_call: .; clone_size: .; j_call: TRBJ1-1; v_call: TRBV30; cdr3_nt: TGTGCCTGGTCTCACCCCGAGGGAACAGGCCTGAACACTGAAGCTTTCTTT; cdr3_aa: CAWSHPEGTGLNTEAFF
d_call: .; clone_size: .; j_call: TRBJ1-6; v_call: TRBV9; cdr3_nt: TGTGCCAGCAGCGTAGACGCCTTGACTTCACCCCTCCACTTT; cdr3_aa: CASSVDALTSPLHF